This TCR beta chain was recorded in a study of CD4+ T cells in melanoma. The CDR3 is made up of 17 amino acids. V dropped 2 bases and J dropped 6 bases, with 20 bases sitting between them. Per germline, CDR1 SGHVS and CDR2 FQNEAQ. Method: immunoSEQ multiplex PCR; TCRdb's copy keeps in-frame clones and lacks some. This table holds roughly 10,000 clones, about three quarters found once. The rearrangement joins TRBV7-8 to TRBJ1-5, with D possibly matching TRBD1 (5 bases). The material sequenced was cells from a culture (not recorded whether cultured in vitro). The sequence was obtained from a human donor with melanoma. CDR3 nucleotides: TGTGCCAGCAGCTTATCAGCGCGGGGGTTCTCAGGTCAGCCCCAGCATTTT. Translation gives CASSLSARGFSGQPQHF.